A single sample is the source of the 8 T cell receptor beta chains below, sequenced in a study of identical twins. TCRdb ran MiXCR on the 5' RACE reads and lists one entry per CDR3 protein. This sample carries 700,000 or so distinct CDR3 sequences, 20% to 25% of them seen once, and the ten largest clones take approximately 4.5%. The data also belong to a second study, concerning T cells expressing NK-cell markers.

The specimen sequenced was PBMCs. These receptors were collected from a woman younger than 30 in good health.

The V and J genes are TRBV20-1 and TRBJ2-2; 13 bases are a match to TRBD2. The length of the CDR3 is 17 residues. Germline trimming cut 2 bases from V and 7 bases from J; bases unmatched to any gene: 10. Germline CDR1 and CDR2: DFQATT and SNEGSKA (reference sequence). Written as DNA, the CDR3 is TGCAGTGCTAGACGGACTAGCGGGGGACTTACGGGCGGGGAGCTGTTTTTT. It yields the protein CSARRTSGGLTGGELFF.

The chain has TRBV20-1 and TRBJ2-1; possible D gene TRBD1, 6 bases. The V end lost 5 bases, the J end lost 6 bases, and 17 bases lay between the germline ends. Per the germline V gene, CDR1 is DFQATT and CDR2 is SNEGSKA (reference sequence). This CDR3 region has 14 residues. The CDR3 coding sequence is TGCAGTGCTTCCGGGACACCCGGTGGCAATGAGCAGTTCTTC. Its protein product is CSASGTPGGNEQFF.

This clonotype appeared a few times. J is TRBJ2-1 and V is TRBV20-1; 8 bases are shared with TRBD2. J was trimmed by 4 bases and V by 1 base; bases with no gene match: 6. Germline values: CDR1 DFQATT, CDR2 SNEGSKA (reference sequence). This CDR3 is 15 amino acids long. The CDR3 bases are TGCAGTGCTAGAGCGGGAGGGCCTAGATACAATGAGCAGTTCTTC. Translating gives CSARAGGPRYNEQFF.

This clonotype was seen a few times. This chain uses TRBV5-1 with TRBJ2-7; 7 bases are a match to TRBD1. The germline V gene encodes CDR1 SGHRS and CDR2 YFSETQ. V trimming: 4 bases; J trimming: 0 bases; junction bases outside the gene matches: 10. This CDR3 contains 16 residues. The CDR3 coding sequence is TGCGCCAGCAGCCCCGCAGGGGGAAGGAGCTCCTACGAGCAGTACTTC. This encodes CASSPAGGRSSYEQYF.

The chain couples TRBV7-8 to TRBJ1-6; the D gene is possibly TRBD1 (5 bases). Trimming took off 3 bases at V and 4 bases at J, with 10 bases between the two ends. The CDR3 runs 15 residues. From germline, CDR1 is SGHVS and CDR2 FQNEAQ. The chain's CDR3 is CASSLAGPYNSPLHF. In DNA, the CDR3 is TGTGCCAGCAGCTTGGCAGGGCCTTATAATTCACCCCTCCACTTT. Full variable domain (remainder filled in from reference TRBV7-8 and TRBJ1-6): GAGVSQSPRYKVAKRGQDVALRCDPISGHVSLFWYQQALGQGPEFLTYFQNEAQLDKSGLPSDRFFAERPEGSVSTLKIQRTQQEDSAVYLCASSLAGPYNSPLHFGNGTRLTVT.

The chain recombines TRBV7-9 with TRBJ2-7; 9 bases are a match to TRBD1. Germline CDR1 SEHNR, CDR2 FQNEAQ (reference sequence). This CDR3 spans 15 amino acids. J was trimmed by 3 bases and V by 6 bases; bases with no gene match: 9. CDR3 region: CASRGSTGGDYEQYF. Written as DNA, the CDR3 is TGTGCCAGCAGAGGTTCGACAGGGGGTGACTACGAGCAGTACTTC.

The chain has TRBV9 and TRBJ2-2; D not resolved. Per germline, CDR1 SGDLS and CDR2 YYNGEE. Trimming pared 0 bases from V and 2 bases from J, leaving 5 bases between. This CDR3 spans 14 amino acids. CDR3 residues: CASSVESNTGELFF. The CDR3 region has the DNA TGTGCCAGCAGCGTAGAGAGTAACACCGGGGAGCTGTTTTTT.

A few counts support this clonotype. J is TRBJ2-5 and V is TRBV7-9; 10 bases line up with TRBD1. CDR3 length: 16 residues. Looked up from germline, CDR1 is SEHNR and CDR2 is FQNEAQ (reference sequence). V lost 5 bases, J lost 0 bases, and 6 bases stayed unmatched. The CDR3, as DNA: TGTGCCAGCAGCCGAAGGGACAGGGGAGACCAAGAGACCCAGTACTTC. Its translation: CASSRRDRGDQETQYF.